This T cell receptor (beta chain) originates from a study of T-cell memory formation after mild COVID-19. The CDR3 extends over 13 amino acids. Germline V gene lookup returns CDR1 SGHRS and CDR2 YFSETQ. V was pared by 4 bases and J by 4 bases, with 11 bases between. A few counts support this clonotype. One entry per CDR3 protein results from TCRdb running MiXCR on the 5' RACE reads. The data hold about 540,000 distinct CDR3 sequences, with 20% observed a single time. The receptor was derived from an adult woman who had mild COVID-19 (a few samples of this study predate the infection). Cell type and time point are not known. Sequenced: PBMCs or a T cell subset sorted from them (not recorded which). The gene calls are TRBV5-1 and TRBJ1-2; no firm D call. CDR3 loop: CASSAAGPYGYTF. The CDR3 DNA follows: TGCGCCAGCAGCGCCGCCGGACCCTATGGCTACACCTTC.